The entry that follows covers one T cell receptor (beta chain) sequence. At sampling all donors were nominally healthy, likely with unrecorded immune exposures. V lost 2 bases, J lost 5 bases, and 8 bases stayed unmatched. The CDR3 extends over 15 amino acids. Germline CDR1 SGHTA, CDR2 FQGNSA. This sample was taken from a study of cytomegalovirus exposure and HLA in healthy donors. The study ran its PCR with 60 Vbeta and 13 Jbeta primers. Using immunoSEQ multiplex PCR, the repertoire was profiled, and TCRdb retains in-frame clones only, with some absent. The repertoire includes 90,000 to 140,000 clones, about 80% of them detected once, and approximately 8% sits in the top ten.

The receptor was isolated from a man in his forties in good health and CMV-seropositive. This sequence joins TRBV7-2 and TRBJ1-2; TRBD1 matches 7 bases. Sequenced input: PBMCs. CDR3 amino acids: CASSLLRQGIYGYTF. The CDR3 DNA follows: TGTGCCAGCAGCTTACTACGACAGGGCATATATGGCTACACCTTC.